The 17 T cell receptor beta chains below all came from one sample that was sequenced in a study of cytomegalovirus exposure and HLA in healthy donors. This PCR relied on a set of 60 Vbeta primers and 13 Jbeta primers. Some clones are missing from TCRdb's copy, which holds only in-frame ones; the method was immunoSEQ multiplex PCR. The sample records more than 150,000 clones, 76% being singletons. Specimen: PBMCs. These receptors originate from a woman younger than 45 in good health and CMV-seropositive.

The rearrangement links TRBV12-5 to TRBJ2-4; D perhaps matches TRBD2 (6 bases). Germline CDR1 reads LGHNT; CDR2 reads FRNRAP. V lost 0 bases, J lost 8 bases, and 14 bases lay in between. The CDR3 sequence is 15 residues long. CDR3 sequence: CASGLVTDSGYIQYF. The CDR3 DNA reads as TGTGCTAGTGGTTTGGTAACCGACAGCGGGTACATTCAGTACTTC.

The chain recombines TRBV5-1 with TRBJ2-2, with TRBD2 matching over 15 bases. V was pared by 3 bases and J by 4 bases, with 7 bases of the junction left unmatched. CDR1 SGHRS and CDR2 YFSETQ come from the germline V gene. The CDR3 covers 18 residues. The CDR3 region is CASSSSGLAGGTTGELFF. The CDR3 nucleotides read TGCGCCAGCAGCTCCTCGGGACTAGCGGGGGGCACCACCGGGGAGCTGTTTTTT. Full variable domain (remainder filled in from reference TRBV5-1 and TRBJ2-2): KAGVTQTPRYLIKTRGQQVTLSCSPISGHRSVSWYQQTPGQGLQFLFEYFSETQRNKGNFPGRFSGRQFSNSRSEMNVSTLELGDSALYLCASSSSGLAGGTTGELFFGEGSRLTVL.

V and J are TRBV29-1 and TRBJ2-5; D might be TRBD1 (6 bases). The last part of the DNA fits TRBJ2-7 better; the J call may be wrong. Germline V gene data show CDR1 as SQVTM and CDR2 as ANQGSEA. The CDR3 is 14 residues long. CDR3 in amino acids: CSVATLRDTYEQYF. Here the CDR3 DNA reads TGCAGCGTTGCGACCCTCCGGGACACCTACGAGCAGTACTTC.

V usage is TRBV5-4 and J usage is TRBJ2-6; a weak D match, TRBD2 (5 bases). Between the trimmed V and J ends, which lost 3 bases and 4 bases, there was a span of 17 bases. The germline V gene has CDR1 SGHNT and CDR2 YYREEE (reference sequence). The CDR3 contains 17 residues. CDR3 amino acids: CASSWPGGTPGANVLTF. CDR3 DNA sequence: TGTGCCAGCAGCTGGCCCGGAGGAACTCCCGGGGCCAACGTCCTGACTTTC.

The chain joins TRBV11-3 to TRBJ2-5; 7 bases are shared with TRBD2. CDR1 is SGHNT and CDR2 is YENEEA in the germline V gene. J lost 3 bases, V lost 4 bases, and 5 bases had no gene match. The CDR3 sequence is 14 residues long. The CDR3 bases are TGTGCCAGCAGCTCTCCTCGGGGGGAAGAGACCCAGTACTTC. Its protein is CASSSPRGEETQYF.

The chain uses TRBV6-5 and TRBJ1-2; tentatively, D is TRBD1 (5 bases). The CDR3 loop spans 14 amino acids. The V gene lost 0 bases and the J gene lost 5 bases, with 10 bases spanning the gap. Germline values: CDR1 MNHEY, CDR2 SVGAGI. CDR3 coding DNA: TGTGCCAGCAGTTACTCGAGTCGGGGGTATGGCTACACCTTC. It yields the protein CASSYSSRGYGYTF.

This chain uses TRBV9 with TRBJ2-5, with 11 bases matching TRBD2. The CDR3 is 15 residues long. The V segment lost 3 bases and the J segment 1 base; nucleotides outside the gene matches: 2. CDR1 and CDR2 from the germline V gene are SGDLS and YYNGEE. In DNA, the CDR3 is TGTGCCAGCAGCGCGACTAGCGGGGTCCAAGAGACCCAGTACTTC. Protein sequence: CASSATSGVQETQYF.

This clone has just one count. The chain recombines TRBV4-3 with TRBJ2-5; 9 nucleotides align to TRBD1. This CDR3 is built from 16 residues. After removal of 3 bases from V and 5 bases from J, the junction contained 10 bases not matched to a gene. Germline lookup yields CDR1 LGHNA and CDR2 YSLEER. This CDR3 is CASSQDRGSGYETQYF. CDR3 DNA sequence: TGCGCCAGCAGCCAGGACAGGGGCTCAGGGTATGAGACCCAGTACTTC.

The chain employs TRBV4-3 and TRBJ2-4, with D perhaps TRBD1 (5 bases). Germline V gene sequence: CDR1 LGHNA, CDR2 YSLEER. The CDR3 is made up of 16 amino acids. V dropped 0 bases and J dropped 0 bases, with 9 bases sitting between them. The CDR3 region has the DNA TGCGCCAGCAGCCAAGAGCAGGGTAGAGCCAAAAACATTCAGTACTTC. Protein product: CASSQEQGRAKNIQYF.

This clone was observed a few times. The chain combines TRBV4-1 with TRBJ2-7, with 12 bases that match TRBD2. The V and J ends lost 3 bases and 3 bases, in that order; junction bases with no gene match: 3. The CDR3 is 15 amino acids. The germline V gene encodes CDR1 MGHRA and CDR2 YSYEKL. CDR3 amino acids: CASSQKTSGGYEQYF. The CDR3, as DNA: TGCGCCAGCAGCCAGAAGACTAGCGGGGGCTACGAGCAGTACTTC.

The genes are TRBV28 and TRBJ1-3; D possibly corresponds to TRBD1 (5 bases). The CDR3 extends over 16 amino acids. The germline V and J ends were trimmed by 5 bases and 3 bases, with 17 bases remaining between them. Germline CDR1 MDHEN, CDR2 SYDVKM. CDR3 amino acids: CASSGALRTLGNTIYF. The DNA of the CDR3 is TGTGCCAGCAGTGGGGCTCTCCGGACACTTGGAAACACCATATATTTT.

The V and J genes are TRBV2 and TRBJ2-1; D is possibly TRBD1 (6 bases). This CDR3 spans 17 amino acids. The V gene lost 2 bases and the J gene lost 8 bases, with 22 bases spanning the gap. CDR1 SNHLY and CDR2 FYNNEI come from the germline V gene. CDR3 in DNA: TGTGCCAGCAGTGAATGGGACATCCTTTACCGACACCATGAGCAGTTCTTC. It is translated as CASSEWDILYRHHEQFF.

The chain joins TRBV29-1 to TRBJ2-5, with TRBD1 matching over 10 bases. The CDR3 runs to 14 residues. The junction had 9 bases not matched to a gene; V was cut back by 7 bases and J by 4 bases. The germline gives CDR1 SQVTM, CDR2 ANQGSEA. The CDR3 protein is CSAVAGTGVETQYF. The CDR3 bases are TGCAGCGCCGTAGCGGGGACAGGGGTAGAGACCCAGTACTTC.

The chain links TRBV6-5 to TRBJ2-7; possibly TRBD1 for D (7 bases). This CDR3 spans 13 amino acids. V lost 10 bases to trimming and J lost 6 bases, with 19 bases between them. Germline CDR1 reads MNHEY; CDR2 reads SVGAGI. CDR3: CATGGTEGSEQYF. The CDR3 nucleotides are TGTGCCACAGGGGGGACAGAGGGGTCCGAGCAGTACTTC.

This clone was seen a few times. This chain joins TRBV6-5 and TRBJ1-1, with D tentatively TRBD1 (6 bases). This CDR3 contains 15 residues. Germline V gives CDR1 MNHEY, CDR2 SVGAGI. The V gene lost 6 bases and the J gene lost 1 base, with 15 bases spanning the gap. CDR3 sequence reads: CASSLGTGWNTEAFF. The CDR3, as DNA: TGTGCCAGCAGCCTAGGTACAGGGTGGAACACTGAAGCTTTCTTT.

In regard to this clone: A read error may account for a junction end that differs from germline. This CDR3 reads CASSLAGAGGCTF. Written as DNA, the CDR3 is TGTGCCAGCAGCTTAGCTGGGGCAGGTGGCTGCACCTTC. V usage is TRBV7-2 and J usage is TRBJ1-2; D may be TRBD1 (5 bases). The CDR3 spans 13 residues. The germline CDR1 and CDR2 sequences are SGHTA and FQGNSA.

The chain has TRBV14 and TRBJ2-5; 7 bases match TRBD1. The ends lost 4 bases at V and 2 bases at J; junction bases unmatched: 7. The CDR3 covers 15 residues. Germline CDR1 and CDR2: SGHDN and FVKESK. CDR3 coding DNA: TGTGCCAGCAGCCGTTACAAGGGACAGCAAGAGACCCAGTACTTC. Amino acid sequence: CASSRYKGQQETQYF.